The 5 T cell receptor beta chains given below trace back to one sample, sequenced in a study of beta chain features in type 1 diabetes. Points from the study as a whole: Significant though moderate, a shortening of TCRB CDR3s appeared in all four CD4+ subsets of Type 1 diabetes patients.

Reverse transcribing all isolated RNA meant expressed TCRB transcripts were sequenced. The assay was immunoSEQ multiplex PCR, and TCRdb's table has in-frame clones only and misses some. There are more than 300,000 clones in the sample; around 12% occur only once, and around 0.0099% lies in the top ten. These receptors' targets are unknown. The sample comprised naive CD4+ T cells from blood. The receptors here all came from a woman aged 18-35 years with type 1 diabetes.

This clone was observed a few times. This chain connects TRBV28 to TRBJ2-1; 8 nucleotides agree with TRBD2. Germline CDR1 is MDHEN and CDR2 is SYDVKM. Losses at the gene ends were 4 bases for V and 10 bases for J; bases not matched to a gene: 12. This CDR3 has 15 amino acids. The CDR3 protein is CASSWIGGTRPEQFF. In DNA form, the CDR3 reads TGTGCCAGCAGTTGGATCGGGGGGACTAGGCCCGAGCAGTTCTTC.

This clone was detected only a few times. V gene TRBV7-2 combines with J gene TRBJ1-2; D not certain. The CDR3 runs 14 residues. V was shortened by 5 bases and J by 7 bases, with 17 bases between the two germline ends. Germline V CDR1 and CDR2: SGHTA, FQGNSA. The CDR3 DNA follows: TGTGCCAGCAGCCCCGAGGCCGGAATGCCTGGCTACACCTTC. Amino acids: CASSPEAGMPGYTF.

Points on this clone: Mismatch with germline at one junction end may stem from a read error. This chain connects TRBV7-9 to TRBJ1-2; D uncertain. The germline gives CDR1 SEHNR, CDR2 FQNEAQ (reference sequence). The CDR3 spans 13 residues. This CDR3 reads CASSLGINYGYTF. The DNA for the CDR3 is TGTGCCAGCAGCTTAGGGATCAACTACGGCTACACCTTC.

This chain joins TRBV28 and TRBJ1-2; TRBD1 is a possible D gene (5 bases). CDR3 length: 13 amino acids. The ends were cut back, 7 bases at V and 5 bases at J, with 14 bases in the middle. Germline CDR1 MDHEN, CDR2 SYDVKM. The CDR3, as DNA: TGTGCCAGCATGGCCGCGGGGCCATATGGCTACACCTTC. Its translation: CASMAAGPYGYTF.

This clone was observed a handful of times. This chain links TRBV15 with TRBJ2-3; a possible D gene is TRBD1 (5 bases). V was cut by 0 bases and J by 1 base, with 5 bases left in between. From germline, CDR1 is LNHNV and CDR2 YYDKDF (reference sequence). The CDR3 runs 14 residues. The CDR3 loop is CATSRDRGTDTQYF. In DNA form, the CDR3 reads TGTGCCACCAGCAGAGACAGGGGCACAGATACGCAGTATTTT.